One and the same sample provided the 2 T cell receptor beta chains below, sequenced in a study of shared clonotypes between healthy human individuals. Profiling relied on immunoSEQ multiplex PCR, and the TCRdb table lists in-frame clones only, not all of them. The sample holds millions of clones, about 94% seen once. Positively selected for CCR7, the CD45RO-negative cells used as naive CD8 cells excluded terminally differentiated effector memory CD45RA+ cells. The sample comprised naive CD8+ T cells sorted from blood. These receptors came from a man younger than 30 in good health.

This clone was recorded once. V and J are TRBV25-1 and TRBJ2-1; tentatively, D is TRBD1 or TRBD2 (5 bases each). Germline V gives CDR1 MGHDK, CDR2 SYGVNS. There are 18 residues in the CDR3. Trimming stripped 3 bases from V and 0 bases from J, with 18 bases between. The CDR3 sequence is CASSDQGVAWGSYNEQFF. In DNA, the CDR3 is TGTGCCAGCAGTGATCAAGGGGTAGCGTGGGGCTCCTACAATGAGCAGTTCTTC.

The V call is TRBV11-2, the J call TRBJ2-2; D is uncertain. The CDR3 is 13 amino acids. CDR1 and CDR2 from the germline V gene are SGHAT and FQNNGV. Trimming took 5 bases from V and 4 from J, leaving 8 bases between them. The CDR3 DNA reads TGTGCCAGCAGCCCCCGTTTCACCGGGGAGCTGTTTTTT. Its protein is CASSPRFTGELFF.